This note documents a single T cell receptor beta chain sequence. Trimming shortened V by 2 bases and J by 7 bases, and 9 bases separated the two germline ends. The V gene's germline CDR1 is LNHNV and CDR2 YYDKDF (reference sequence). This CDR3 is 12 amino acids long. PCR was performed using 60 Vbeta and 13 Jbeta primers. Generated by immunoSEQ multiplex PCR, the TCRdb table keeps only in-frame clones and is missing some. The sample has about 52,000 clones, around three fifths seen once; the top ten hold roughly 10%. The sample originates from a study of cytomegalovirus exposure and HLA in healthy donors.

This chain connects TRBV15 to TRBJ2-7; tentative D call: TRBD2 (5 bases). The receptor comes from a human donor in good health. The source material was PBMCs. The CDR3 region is CATSRLAREQYF. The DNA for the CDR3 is TGTGCCACCAGCAGACTAGCTCGGGAGCAGTACTTC.